The rows below give T cell receptor beta chains drawn from one sample of a study of CD8+ T cells in alopecia areata. Only in-frame clones appear in the TCRdb table, and some are missing; sequencing was by immunoSEQ multiplex PCR. The data show fewer than 150,000 clones, with over 60% seen just once and approximately 3% held by the top ten. The sequenced material came from CD4+ T cells sorted from blood. The receptors originated from a human donor in good health. The CDR3 runs from the conserved cysteine through the conserved F or W. The D gene is left open where the match is weak. Size is omitted from some rows. Given values are once, few, many or a class for expanded clones.

d_call clone_size j_call v_call cdr3_nt cdr3_aa
NA NA TRBJ1-1 TRBV29-1 TGCAGCGTTAGGAGACAGCACACGAACACTGAAGCTTTCTTT CSVRRQHTNTEAFF
NA NA TRBJ1-5 TRBV27 TGTGCCAGCAGTCCAAGGGCAGGGCCATCCGGGAAGCATTTT CASSPRAGPSGKHF
NA NA TRBJ2-5 TRBV20-1 TGCAGTGCATGGAGAGAGACCCAGTACTTC CSAWRETQYF
NA NA TRBJ1-5 TRBV4-2 TGTGCCAGCAGCCAAGATGCAACAGGGAATCAGCCCCAGCATTTT CASSQDATGNQPQHF
NA NA TRBJ1-2 TRBV6-5 TGTGCCAGCACCGACGGGGGCTATGGCTACACCTTC CASTDGGYGYTF
NA once TRBJ2-5 TRBV6-6 TGTGCCAGCAGTCTGTCGACCAGCCAAGAGACCCAGTACTTC CASSLSTSQETQYF
TRBD1 NA TRBJ2-3 TRBV4-2 TGTGCCAGCAGCCAACTATACAGGGGCGAGACAGATACGCAGTATTTT CASSQLYRGETDTQYF
NA once TRBJ2-5 TRBV15 TGTGCCACCAGCAGAGATAGAGGACCCAGGTCTAGAGAGCAGTACTTC CATSRDRGPRSREQYF
TRBD1 NA TRBJ1-6 TRBV9 TGTGCCAGCAGCAGACAGGGAGACAATTCACCCCTCCACTTT CASSRQGDNSPLHF
TRBD2 NA TRBJ2-5 TRBV29-1 TGCAGCGTTGGAGCGGGGAGACAAGAGACCCAGTACTTC CSVGAGRQETQYF
TRBD1 few TRBJ2-1 TRBV4-1 TGCGCCAGCAGCTCTTCGGCGACAGGGGCCGGGTACAATGAGCAGTTCTTC CASSSSATGAGYNEQFF
NA NA TRBJ1-1 TRBV29-1 TGCAGCGTTGAAGATTGGATGAACACTGAAGCTTTCTTT CSVEDWMNTEAFF
NA NA TRBJ1-2 TRBV29-1 TGCAGCGTTGGGGGGGCTAACTATGGCTACACCTTC CSVGGANYGYTF
NA few TRBJ1-6 TRBV6-1 TGTGCCAGTTTTCTCCAGGGGAATTCACCCCTCCACTTT CASFLQGNSPLHF
NA NA TRBJ1-6 TRBV15 TGTGCCACCAGAATAGGGGTCAATTCACCCCTCCACTTT CATRIGVNSPLHF
TRBD2 NA TRBJ2-7 TRBV29-1 TGCAGCGTTGCTCTCGGTAGCGGGGGGAACGAGCAGTACTTC CSVALGSGGNEQYF
NA NA TRBJ2-7 TRBV29-1 TGCAGCGCCGGGGACTTTTCCTCCTCCGGGCAGTACTTC CSAGDFSSSGQYF
TRBD2 NA TRBJ2-5 TRBV5-1 TGCGCCAGCAGCTTGGGCGCTAGCGGGGGAAAAGAGACCCAGTACTTC CASSLGASGGKETQYF
NA few TRBJ2-5 TRBV2 TGTGCCAGCAATCCGTACCAAGAGACCCAGTACTTC CASNPYQETQYF
NA NA TRBJ1-1 TRBV29-1 TGCAGCGTTGGCGGACAGAGAGAAGCTTTCTTT CSVGGQREAFF
NA NA TRBJ2-7 TRBV5-1 TGCGCCAGCAGCACCAGCTCGGGTTCCTACGAGCAGTACTTC CASSTSSGSYEQYF
NA NA TRBJ1-2 TRBV30 TGTGCCTGGAGTGTAAAAGGGGATGGCTACACCTTC CAWSVKGDGYTF
TRBD1 few TRBJ1-6 TRBV7-9 TGTGCCAGCAGCTGGGACAGTAGGGATAATTCACCCCTCCACTTT CASSWDSRDNSPLHF
NA NA TRBJ2-3 TRBV5-1 TGCGCCAGCAGCGCAGACAGCGCAGATACGCAGTATTTT CASSADSADTQYF
NA NA TRBJ1-2 TRBV5-1 TGCGCCAGCAGCTTGCGAGATGATGGCTACACCTTC CASSLRDDGYTF
NA NA TRBJ2-5 TRBV5-1 TGCGCCAGCAGCTTGGAGCCCCAAGAGACCCAGTACTTC CASSLEPQETQYF
NA few TRBJ2-7 TRBV10-3 TGTGCCATCAGTGAGGACTACGAGCAGTACTTC CAISEDYEQYF
NA NA TRBJ1-3 TRBV30 TGTGCCTGGAGCGACCAAGGGGGATTCTCTGGAAACACCATATATTTT CAWSDQGGFSGNTIYF
NA NA TRBJ2-1 TRBV11-2 TGTGCCAGCAGCTTAGATTGGGGGGGCCTTAGGAATGAGCAGTTCTTC CASSLDWGGLRNEQFF
NA NA TRBJ1-1 TRBV4-2 TGTGCCAGCAGCCAAAGAAGGGAGGGGACTGAAGCTTTCTTT CASSQRREGTEAFF
NA few TRBJ2-6 TRBV29-1 TGCAGCGTTTATTCCTCTGGGGCCAACGTCCTGACTTTC CSVYSSGANVLTF
TRBD2 NA TRBJ2-1 TRBV6-1 TGTGCCACCCGGAGCGGGGGTTCCTACAATGAGCAGTTCTTC CATRSGGSYNEQFF
TRBD1 few TRBJ1-2 TRBV27 TGTGCCAGCAGTCCCCTTCCACAGGGGAGCTATGGCTACACCTTC CASSPLPQGSYGYTF
NA NA TRBJ2-1 TRBV27 TGTGCCAGCAGTTTATCGCCCTACAATGAGCAGTTCTTC CASSLSPYNEQFF
TRBD1 few TRBJ1-1 TRBV29-1 TGCAGCGTCCACAGGGGGAACACTGAAGCTTTCTTT CSVHRGNTEAFF
NA NA TRBJ2-5 TRBV5-1 TGCGCCAGCACCAAACGACCCGGGACCCTCCAAGAGACCCAGTACTTC CASTKRPGTLQETQYF
TRBD1 NA TRBJ1-2 TRBV4-1 TGCGCCAGCAGGCGGACAGGGGGTAAAGGCTACACCTTC CASRRTGGKGYTF
TRBD1 NA TRBJ1-2 TRBV5-1 TGCGCCAGCAGGGAGGACGCGGGACAGGTCTATGGCTACACCTTC CASREDAGQVYGYTF
NA NA TRBJ1-2 TRBV25-1 TGTGCCAGCAGTCCACAGGGAACGGCGATTGGCTACACCTTC CASSPQGTAIGYTF
NA many TRBJ1-1 TRBV18 TGTGCCAGCTCACAGACGGCCAGCACTGAAGCTTTCTTT CASSQTASTEAFF
TRBD1 few TRBJ1-5 TRBV19 TGTGCCAGTAGTATCCTCCCAGGGGGCAGGGCTAACAATCAGCCCCAGCATTTT CASSILPGGRANNQPQHF
NA NA TRBJ2-7 TRBV29-1 TGCAGCGTTGAAATTACAGGTAACGAGCAGTACTTC CSVEITGNEQYF
NA NA TRBJ1-1 TRBV6-5 TGTGCCAGCAGTTATATGAACACTGAAGCTTTCTTT CASSYMNTEAFF
TRBD1 few TRBJ1-2 TRBV5-1 TGCGCCAGCAGCACCGGACAGGGTGCTGGCTACACCTTC CASSTGQGAGYTF
NA NA TRBJ2-3 TRBV10-1 TGCGCCAGCGGAAGCACAGATACGCAGTATTTT CASGSTDTQYF
NA few TRBJ2-5 TRBV23-1 TGCGCCAGCAGACTACAGGGTACTGGGGAGACCCAGTACTTC CASRLQGTGETQYF
NA NA TRBJ2-5 TRBV5-6 TGTGCCAGCTCCCTCCCTCGGGGCAGTTTACAAGAGACCCAGTACTTC CASSLPRGSLQETQYF
NA NA TRBJ1-2 TRBV30 TGTGCCTGGAGTGAGACCCGGAGGGGCTACACCTTC CAWSETRRGYTF
TRBD1 NA TRBJ1-1 TRBV4-1 TGCGCCAGCAGCCAACCCGACAGGGCTGAAGCTTTCTTT CASSQPDRAEAFF
NA NA TRBJ2-5 TRBV29-1 TGCAGCGTTGAAAAGGGGAGCCTGAGCAGAGAGACCCAGTACTTC CSVEKGSLSRETQYF
TRBD1 NA TRBJ2-6 TRBV10-3 TGTGCCAGCATATTCCGGGACAGGGGTTCTGGGACCAACGTCCTGACTTTC CASIFRDRGSGTNVLTF